These 23 T cell receptor beta chains came from one sample sequenced in a study of control samples from healthy donors and cancer patients. The protocol was immunoSEQ multiplex PCR, while the TCRdb copy is restricted to in-frame clones and leaves out a portion. The sample has roughly 450,000 clones, about nine tenths seen once. The material sequenced was PBMCs. The source is a middle-aged man with head and neck cancer.

This sequence joins TRBV7-2 and TRBJ1-3; 9 bases fit TRBD1. Germline V gene lookup returns CDR1 SGHTA and CDR2 FQGNSA. The V gene end was trimmed by 2 bases and the J gene end by 5 bases; junction bases not matched to a gene: 1. The CDR3 has 14 amino acids. The CDR3 DNA reads as TGTGCCAGCAGCTTAACAGGGGGCAGAAACACCATATATTTT. Translation: CASSLTGGRNTIYF.

The chain is built from TRBV4-3 and TRBJ1-1; D is ambiguous. CDR1 and CDR2 from the germline V gene are LGHNA and YSLEER. V was pared by 1 base and J by 5 bases, with 11 bases between. The CDR3 covers 14 residues. CDR3 amino acids: CASSQAAGVTEAFF. Written as DNA, the CDR3 is TGCGCCAGCAGCCAAGCTGCAGGAGTGACTGAAGCTTTCTTT.

A remark on this clone: At the DNA level, this CDR3 is encoded by other sequences in the same sample as well. V gene TRBV5-4 combines with J gene TRBJ2-5; D unresolved. CDR1 and CDR2 from the germline V gene are SGHNT and YYREEE (reference sequence). This CDR3 has 14 amino acids. Trimming removed 1 base from V and 0 bases from J, with 7 bases in between. This CDR3 reads CASSLLGDQETQYF. CDR3 in DNA: TGTGCCAGCAGCTTGCTTGGGGACCAAGAGACCCAGTACTTC.

Remarks on this clone: Germline is not matched at one junction end, which may reflect a read error. V gene TRBV28 combines with J gene TRBJ2-1; maybe TRBD2 (6 bases). The CDR3 has 17 amino acids. The germline CDR1 and CDR2 sequences are MDHEN and SYDVKM. CDR3 coding DNA: TGTGCCAGCAGTTCCCTTGGCGAGACGGGAGTCCTCAATGGGCAGTTCTTC. It specifies CASSSLGETGVLNGQFF.

The chain recombines TRBV4-2 with TRBJ2-3; D is ambiguous. The V end lost 3 bases, the J end lost 1 base, and 14 bases lay between the germline ends. The CDR3 covers 16 residues. CDR1 is LGHNA and CDR2 is YNFKEQ in the germline V gene. CDR3 in amino acids: CASSHLDRSGTDTQYF. In DNA, the CDR3 is TGTGCCAGCAGCCACCTGGACCGTTCCGGCACAGATACGCAGTATTTT.

V is TRBV10-3 and J is TRBJ1-2, with D perhaps TRBD1 (5 bases). Germline CDR1 and CDR2: ENHRY and SYGVKD. This CDR3 has 15 amino acids. The ends were cut back, 2 bases at V and 4 bases at J, with 14 bases in the middle. DNA of the CDR3: TGTGCCATCAGTGAGGGAGGGGCGGCCGCCTATGGCTACACCTTC. Protein product: CAISEGGAAAYGYTF.

This clone showed up just once. This chain links TRBV24-1 with TRBJ2-7, with D possibly being TRBD2 (5 bases). The ends were cut back, 3 bases at V and 7 bases at J, with 9 bases in the middle. The CDR3 sequence is 12 residues long. Germline CDR1 and CDR2: KGHDR and SFDVKD. CDR3 sequence reads: CATSDATGEQYF. In DNA, the CDR3 is TGTGCCACCAGTGATGCGACGGGGGAGCAGTACTTC.

In its sample, this clone was seen once. The genes are TRBV9 and TRBJ2-2; 7 bases are a match to TRBD1. CDR1 and CDR2 (germline): SGDLS, YYNGEE. The trim removed 3 bases at V and 7 bases at J, leaving 12 bases unmatched. The CDR3 runs 16 residues. CDR3 nucleotides: TGTGCCAGCAGCGCCCGCCGCCCAGGGGGATTCGGGGAGCTGTTTTTT. Translation gives CASSARRPGGFGELFF.

V and J are TRBV19 and TRBJ2-3; D is ambiguous. Germline CDR1 and CDR2: LNHDA and SQIVND (reference sequence). The CDR3 loop spans 15 amino acids. Trimming pared 0 bases from V and 0 bases from J, leaving 7 bases between. For the CDR3, the DNA is TGTGCCAGTAGTATAGATCGGCTAAGCACAGATACGCAGTATTTT. Translation: CASSIDRLSTDTQYF.

The rearrangement uses TRBV29-1 and TRBJ2-1, with TRBD1 matching over 10 bases. V gave up 4 bases and J gave up 5 bases; unmatched junction bases: 5. The CDR3 covers 14 residues. Germline V lookup: CDR1 SQVTM, CDR2 ANQGSEA. In DNA form, the CDR3 reads TGCAGCGTTGGAGGGACAGGGGTGCACAATGAGCAGTTCTTC. It translates to CSVGGTGVHNEQFF.

This chain links TRBV30 with TRBJ2-1, with D possibly TRBD2 on 5 matching bases. The ends were cut back, 0 bases at V and 0 bases at J, with 9 bases in the middle. Germline CDR1 GTSNPN, CDR2 SVGIG (reference sequence). This CDR3 spans 15 amino acids. The CDR3: CAWSVASSSYNEQFF. CDR3 nucleotide sequence: TGTGCCTGGAGTGTGGCTAGCAGCTCCTACAATGAGCAGTTCTTC.

The genes are TRBV28 and TRBJ2-1; tentative D call: TRBD2 (5 bases). The V end lost 3 bases, the J end lost 4 bases, and 13 bases lay between the germline ends. The germline V gene has CDR1 MDHEN and CDR2 SYDVKM. The CDR3 runs 15 residues. CDR3 in DNA: TGTGCCAGCAGTTTCAGGACTGCCAGATACAATGAGCAGTTCTTC. The encoded protein is CASSFRTARYNEQFF.

This clone was found once. The V and J genes are TRBV11-3 and TRBJ2-1; possibly TRBD1 for D (6 bases). Germline lookup yields CDR1 SGHNT and CDR2 YENEEA. V was shortened by 5 bases and J by 10 bases, with 12 bases between the two germline ends. The CDR3 length is 12 residues. CDR3 residues: CASSQITGEQFF. The CDR3 DNA reads as TGTGCCAGCAGCCAGATAACAGGGGAGCAGTTCTTC.

The V and J genes are TRBV11-2 and TRBJ2-5; D is tentatively TRBD1 or TRBD2 (5 bases each). The CDR3 runs to 15 residues. CDR1 and CDR2 (germline): SGHAT, FQNNGV. Trimming removed 4 bases from V and 4 bases from J, with 16 bases in between. The CDR3 protein is CASSSRTQRGETQYF. The CDR3 coding sequence is TGTGCCAGCAGCTCCCGGACACAACGGGGAGAGACCCAGTACTTC.

The V call is TRBV3-1 (or the pseudogene TRBV3-2), the J call TRBJ1-2; maybe TRBD1 (5 bases). V shed 1 base and J shed 2 bases, with 11 bases lying between them. Germline-derived CDR1 and CDR2 are LGHDT and YNNKEL (reference sequence). This CDR3 has 15 amino acids. This chain's CDR3 is CASSQVRGHNYGYTF. The DNA of the CDR3 is TGTGCCAGCAGCCAAGTTAGGGGCCACAACTATGGCTACACCTTC.

This sequence joins TRBV6-5 and TRBJ1-6; D possibly corresponds to TRBD1 (6 bases). V shed 6 bases and J shed 4 bases, with 13 bases lying between them. Germline values: CDR1 MNHEY, CDR2 SVGAGI. The CDR3 spans 15 residues. CDR3 nucleotides: TGTGCCAGCAGCCGCGACAGGCCGTATAATTCACCCCTCCACTTT. Translating it yields CASSRDRPYNSPLHF.

This clone was counted once. The gene calls are TRBV6-5 and TRBJ2-1; 12 nucleotides match TRBD2. Losses at the gene ends were 7 bases for V and 6 bases for J; bases not matched to a gene: 7. The CDR3 contains 15 residues. In germline, CDR1 is MNHEY, CDR2 SVGAGI. In nucleotides, the CDR3 is TGTGCCAGCACTAGGGGACTAGCGGGTACCAATGAGCAGTTCTTC. As protein: CASTRGLAGTNEQFF.

J is TRBJ1-4 and V is TRBV2; tentatively, D is TRBD1 (5 bases). This CDR3 spans 16 amino acids. CDR1 and CDR2 from the germline V gene are SNHLY and FYNNEI. V lost 5 bases and J lost 4, with 17 bases in between. CDR3 in DNA: TGTGCCAGCAGTTCCCCCGGGGGGGGGTATAATGAAAAACTGTTTTTT. It codes for CASSSPGGGYNEKLFF.

The rearrangement joins TRBV7-3 to TRBJ2-5; D ambiguous. Trimming took off 4 bases at V and 7 bases at J, with 13 bases between the two ends. The CDR3 totals 13 residues. Germline CDR1 is SGHTA and CDR2 is FQGTGA. CDR3 nucleotides: TGTGCCAGCAGCTCCAACCCCGGCGGGACCCAGTACTTC. This sequence encodes CASSSNPGGTQYF.

This sequence joins TRBV12-5 and TRBJ1-2; possible D gene TRBD1, 6 bases. V was pared by 6 bases and J by 5 bases, with 16 bases between. CDR3 length equals 14 residues. CDR1 and CDR2 (germline): LGHNT, FRNRAP. The CDR3 loop is CASGPGVGPYGYTF. The CDR3 DNA follows: TGTGCTAGTGGCCCAGGGGTGGGGCCTTATGGCTACACCTTC.

This chain joins TRBV12-3 or TRBV12-4 and TRBJ2-7; D unclear. The CDR3 runs 13 residues. Trimming cost V 3 bases and J 0 bases, with 6 bases left between them. The chain's CDR3 is CASSLASSYEQYF. CDR3 nucleotide sequence: TGTGCCAGCAGTTTGGCCAGCTCCTACGAGCAGTACTTC.

This clone was recorded a few times. V and J are TRBV28 and TRBJ2-1, with 16 positions matching TRBD2. V lost 1 base to trimming and J lost 4 bases; unmatched junction nucleotides: 10. The CDR3 extends over 20 amino acids. Germline lookup yields CDR1 MDHEN and CDR2 SYDVKM. The CDR3 DNA follows: TGTGCCAGCAGTTTATCCCGCCACGGGACTAGCGGGAGGGTTTACAATGAGCAGTTCTTC. Its protein is CASSLSRHGTSGRVYNEQFF.

The chain carries TRBV11-3 and TRBJ2-1; D is perhaps TRBD1 (6 bases). The germline V and J ends were trimmed by 1 base and 7 bases, with 14 bases remaining between them. The germline gives CDR1 SGHNT, CDR2 YENEEA. The CDR3 spans 15 residues. CDR3 region: CASSLGQGTENEQFF. The DNA for the CDR3 is TGTGCCAGCAGCTTAGGGCAGGGGACCGAAAATGAGCAGTTCTTC. Full variable domain (rest looked up from reference TRBV11-3 and TRBJ2-1): EAGVVQSPRYKIIEKKQPVAFWCNPISGHNTLYWYLQNLGQGPELLIRYENEEAVDDSQLPKDRFSAERLKGVDSTLKIQPAELGDSAVYLCASSLGQGTENEQFFGPGTRLTVL.